This T cell receptor (beta chain) came from a study of blood T cells in healthy people across ages. Broader study findings: The fall in TCR beta diversity per million T cells was roughly linear with age.

Using a J-beta primer mix together with a sample-barcoded 5' primer, a second PCR was run for roughly 7 to 11 cycles. Each TCR beta cDNA got a 12-nucleotide random molecular identifier. Using its own MiXCR run on the 5' RACE reads, TCRdb lists one record per CDR3 protein. The data hold around 1,700,000 distinct CDR3 sequences, with about 28% observed a single time. Those donating, healthy Caucasian individuals from Russia, were aged about 6 to 90. On this clonotype: Its target is unknown. Since a much larger clone is just one base distant, this may be a read error.

CDR3 size: 14 residues. Germline CDR1 is MNHEY and CDR2 is SVGAGI. Trimming stripped 6 bases from V and 3 bases from J, with 14 bases between. Sequenced sample: blood. The sequence was collected from a woman aged 25 to 39 in good health. The V and J genes are TRBV6-5 and TRBJ1-2; D gene unclear. Here the CDR3 DNA reads TGTGCCAGCAGGTACCTCGGGCAGGACTATGGCTACACCTTC. Residues: CASRYLGQDYGYTF.